Below are 28 T cell receptor beta chains sequenced from a single sample in a study of beta chain features in type 1 diabetes. The isolated RNA, all of it, was reverse transcribed, so expressed TCRB transcripts were what got sequenced. The table came from immunoSEQ multiplex PCR; TCRdb's copy has only in-frame clones and leaves some out. The top ten hold approximately 0.038% of the sample, which has roughly 450,000 clones, about 14% seen once. The sequenced sample consisted of naive CD4+ T cells from blood. These receptors originate from a man in his thirties or forties in good health.

This clone turned up a few times. This chain connects TRBV10-3 to TRBJ2-1; TRBD1 or TRBD2 may be the D gene (5 bases each). V gave up 0 bases and J gave up 0 bases, with 9 bases separating them. The length of the CDR3 is 16 residues. The germline gives CDR1 ENHRY, CDR2 SYGVKD. The CDR3 region is CAISESRGSSYNEQFF. DNA for the CDR3: TGTGCCATCAGTGAGTCGAGGGGAAGCTCCTACAATGAGCAGTTCTTC.

This clone was seen a few times. The J gene is TRBJ2-7, the V gene TRBV4-3, with D unclear. CDR1 and CDR2 (germline): LGHNA, YSLEER. Trimming took off 3 bases at V and 13 bases at J, with 16 bases between the two ends. The CDR3 has 12 residues. CDR3 protein: CASSHTPSQSYF. In nucleotides, the CDR3 is TGCGCCAGCAGCCACACCCCGAGTCAGAGTTACTTC.

This clone was observed a few times. The V call is TRBV13, the J call TRBJ1-5; no clear D. The CDR3 is 15 amino acids. The ends were cut back, 2 bases at V and 0 bases at J, with 8 bases in the middle. Germline-derived CDR1 and CDR2 are PRHDT and FYEKMQ (reference sequence). The CDR3 protein is CASSLSPGSNQPQHF. The CDR3 DNA is TGTGCCAGCAGCTTAAGCCCAGGTAGCAATCAGCCCCAGCATTTT.

V and J are TRBV20-1 and TRBJ1-2; possibly TRBD1 for D (5 bases). This CDR3 region has 11 residues. CDR1 DFQATT and CDR2 SNEGSKA come from the germline V gene (reference sequence). The germline V and J ends were trimmed by 5 bases and 8 bases, with 12 bases remaining between them. CDR3: CSAEQGYGYTF. The CDR3 coding sequence is TGCAGTGCTGAGCAGGGCTACGGCTACACCTTC.

CDR3 residues: CAWSVEGAVWAKNIQYF. CDR3 in DNA: TGTGCCTGGAGTGTAGAGGGGGCCGTTTGGGCCAAAAACATTCAGTACTTC. The chain joins TRBV30 to TRBJ2-4; 7 positions agree with TRBD1. The germline CDR1 and CDR2 sequences are GTSNPN and SVGIG (reference sequence). V was pared by 0 bases and J by 1 base, with 9 bases of the junction left unmatched. The CDR3 length is 17 residues. The whole variable domain, filled in from reference TRBV30 and TRBJ2-4, reads SQTIHQWPATLVQPVGSPLSLECTVEGTSNPNLYWYRQAAGRGLQLLFYSVGIGQISSEVPQNLSASRPQDRQFILSSKKLLLSDSGFYLCAWSVEGAVWAKNIQYFGAGTRLSVL.

The sample holds a few counts of this clone. The V and J genes are TRBV9 and TRBJ2-3; weak D call: TRBD1 (6 bases). CDR3 length: 16 amino acids. The germline V gene has CDR1 SGDLS and CDR2 YYNGEE. Trimming left V 0 bases short and J 3 bases short, with 14 bases between. CDR3 loop: CASSVGPGDKTDTQYF. The DNA of the CDR3 is TGTGCCAGCAGCGTAGGACCAGGGGATAAAACAGATACGCAGTATTTT.

V gene TRBV7-2 combines with J gene TRBJ1-2; D call uncertain. This CDR3 has 14 amino acids. Trimming left V 0 bases short and J 0 bases short, with 5 bases between. From germline, CDR1 is SGHTA and CDR2 FQGNSA. The CDR3 region has the DNA TGTGCCAGCAGCTTAGCAACCTCTAACTATGGCTACACCTTC. Translating gives CASSLATSNYGYTF.

The V gene is TRBV23-1, the J gene TRBJ1-1; D perhaps matches TRBD1 (5 bases). TRBV23-1 is given ORF status, its function remaining uncertain. The CDR3 totals 16 residues. With 2 bases removed from V and 1 base from J, the gap between germline ends came to 14 bases. The CDR3, as DNA: TGCGCCAGCAGTCAAAGCAGGGCGTGGGGGAACACTGAAGCTTTCTTT. It yields the protein CASSQSRAWGNTEAFF.

The chain combines TRBV7-9 with TRBJ2-7; 7 bases are shared with TRBD1. This CDR3 contains 13 residues. Germline lookup yields CDR1 SEHNR and CDR2 FQNEAQ (reference sequence). The junction had 1 base not matched to a gene; V was cut back by 3 bases and J by 2 bases. The CDR3 region is CASSFDRAYEQYF. The CDR3 DNA sequence: TGTGCCAGCAGCTTCGACAGGGCCTACGAGCAGTACTTC.

In its sample, this clone was seen a few times. The chain uses TRBV6-5 and TRBJ1-1; tentatively, D is TRBD1 (5 bases). Trimming left V 5 bases short and J 4 bases short, with 11 bases between. The CDR3 loop spans 13 amino acids. Germline V gives CDR1 MNHEY, CDR2 SVGAGI. The CDR3 reads CASSPGMSTEAFF. The CDR3 DNA reads as TGTGCCAGCAGTCCAGGGATGAGCACTGAAGCTTTCTTT.

This clone was found many times. The rearrangement joins TRBV29-1 to TRBJ2-7, with D perhaps assigned TRBD1 or TRBD2 (6 bases each). The germline gives CDR1 SQVTM, CDR2 ANQGSEA. The CDR3 sequence is 14 residues long. Trimming removed 1 base from V and 3 bases from J, with 13 bases in between. CDR3 sequence reads: CSVEGGDTLYEQYF. CDR3 bases: TGCAGCGTTGAAGGCGGGGACACCCTCTACGAGCAGTACTTC.

The sample holds a few counts of this clone. This sequence joins TRBV6-5 and TRBJ1-2; D not certain. Germline CDR1 is MNHEY and CDR2 is SVGAGI. V lost 0 bases, J lost 0 bases, and 8 bases lay in between. This CDR3 has 15 residues. CDR3 in DNA: TGTGCCAGCAGTTACTCAACCGGGACTAACTATGGCTACACCTTC. Protein sequence: CASSYSTGTNYGYTF.

This chain joins TRBV19 and TRBJ2-7, with a tentative D call TRBD1 (6 bases). Germline V gene data show CDR1 as LNHDA and CDR2 as SQIVND (reference sequence). Trimming took 3 bases from V and 0 from J, leaving 6 bases between them. This CDR3 comprises 13 residues. This chain's CDR3 is CASSMDSSYEQYF. Written as DNA, the CDR3 is TGTGCCAGTAGTATGGACAGCTCCTACGAGCAGTACTTC.

This clone was detected only a few times. The chain couples TRBV7-2 to TRBJ2-1, with TRBD2 identical over 11 bases. This CDR3 is built from 16 residues. Trimming at V came to 1 base and at J to 5 bases, leaving 4 bases not matched to a gene. Germline loops: CDR1 SGHTA, CDR2 FQGNSA. The CDR3 DNA follows: TGTGCCAGCAGCTTAGGAATAGCGGGAGGGAACAATGAGCAGTTCTTC. This encodes CASSLGIAGGNNEQFF.

J is TRBJ1-2 and V is TRBV25-1, with 8 positions matching TRBD1. Germline V lookup: CDR1 MGHDK, CDR2 SYGVNS. This CDR3 spans 16 amino acids. V dropped 4 bases and J dropped 8; count of bases not matched to a gene: 15. CDR3 residues: CASSASLAQGARGYTF. DNA for the CDR3: TGTGCCAGCAGTGCCTCGTTAGCGCAGGGGGCGCGGGGCTACACCTTC.

V and J are TRBV5-1 and TRBJ2-3; 8 nucleotides match TRBD2. This CDR3 comprises 14 residues. The J segment lost 1 base and the V segment lost 4 bases, leaving 2 bases of the junction unmatched. Looked up from germline, CDR1 is SGHRS and CDR2 is YFSETQ. CDR3 DNA: TGCGCCAGCAGCGCGACTAGCGGCACAGATACGCAGTATTTT. Protein sequence: CASSATSGTDTQYF.

In the case of this clone: Other nucleotide sequences from this sample produce the same CDR3. This chain joins TRBV7-2 and TRBJ1-1; 8 positions match TRBD1. The junction had 3 bases not matched to a gene; V was cut back by 2 bases and J by 4 bases. The CDR3 is 14 residues long. Germline loops: CDR1 SGHTA, CDR2 FQGNSA. CDR3: CASSLQGAGTEAFF. For the CDR3, the DNA is TGTGCCAGCAGCTTACAGGGGGCGGGCACTGAAGCTTTCTTT.

This clone was counted a few times. V is TRBV27 and J is TRBJ2-1; 10 positions agree with TRBD2. Per the germline V gene, CDR1 is MNHEY and CDR2 is SMNVEV (reference sequence). The CDR3 is 15 amino acids. The trim removed 6 bases at V and 8 bases at J, leaving 10 bases unmatched. The CDR3 sequence is CASSLRTSGSYEQFF. DNA of the CDR3: TGTGCCAGCAGCCTTCGGACTAGCGGTAGCTATGAGCAGTTCTTC.

This clone was observed a few times. This chain connects TRBV25-1 to TRBJ1-6; D remains unclear. In germline, CDR1 is MGHDK, CDR2 SYGVNS. The CDR3 is made up of 13 amino acids. Between the trimmed V and J ends, which lost 5 bases and 7 bases, there was a span of 9 bases. The CDR3: CASSLAANSPLHF. CDR3 DNA sequence: TGTGCCAGCAGTCTTGCAGCAAATTCACCCCTCCACTTT.

This sequence joins TRBV11-2 and TRBJ2-1; D is uncertain. The germline V gene encodes CDR1 SGHAT and CDR2 FQNNGV. This CDR3 is 14 amino acids long. Trimming cost V 3 bases and J 6 bases, with 12 bases left between them. CDR3 residues: CASSFAHDLNEQFF. Here the CDR3 DNA reads TGTGCCAGCAGCTTCGCCCACGACCTCAATGAGCAGTTCTTC.

This clone showed up just a few times. This chain links TRBV7-2 with TRBJ2-7; D is undetermined. V was cut by 5 bases and J by 3 bases, with 11 bases left in between. The V gene's germline CDR1 is SGHTA and CDR2 FQGNSA. The CDR3 runs to 13 residues. In DNA form, the CDR3 reads TGTGCCAGCAGCCCTCCGACCGACTACGAGCAGTACTTC. This encodes CASSPPTDYEQYF.

There are a few counts of this clone. The chain combines TRBV29-1 with TRBJ2-2, with TRBD1 identical over 8 bases. CDR1 is SQVTM, CDR2 ANQGSEA, per germline. Unmatched junction bases numbered 13, after V lost 7 bases and J lost 6 bases. The CDR3 runs to 15 residues. CDR3 in amino acids: CSAVPGGNHAGELFF. The CDR3 DNA is TGCAGCGCTGTGCCAGGGGGCAATCATGCCGGGGAGCTGTTTTTT.

This clone was observed once. The chain uses TRBV7-9 and TRBJ2-5; D may be TRBD2 (5 bases). The CDR3 extends over 15 amino acids. Deletions cut 0 bases from V and 5 bases from J, with 13 bases between. Germline lookup yields CDR1 SEHNR and CDR2 FQNEAQ (reference sequence). The CDR3 nucleotides read TGTGCCAGCAGCTTAGCCGTGGCGGGTTGGGAGACCCAGTACTTC. This translates into CASSLAVAGWETQYF.

The V call is TRBV5-4, the J call TRBJ2-5; 12 positions agree with TRBD2. Trimming at V came to 3 bases and at J to 0 bases, leaving 3 bases not matched to a gene. The germline V gene encodes CDR1 SGHNT and CDR2 YYREEE (reference sequence). The CDR3 has 16 residues. The CDR3 nucleotides are TGTGCCAGCAGCTCGTGGACTAGCGGGGACCAAGAGACCCAGTACTTC. This gives the protein CASSSWTSGDQETQYF.

The rearrangement links TRBV6-6 to TRBJ2-5; D is unresolved. CDR3 length: 15 amino acids. Trimming stripped 4 bases from V and 3 bases from J, with 15 bases between. Germline V gene data show CDR1 as MNHNY and CDR2 as SVGAGI (reference sequence). The CDR3 spells CASSSPGAGKETQYF. The DNA of the CDR3 is TGTGCCAGCAGTTCCCCCGGAGCAGGAAAAGAGACCCAGTACTTC.

The chain combines TRBV6-1 with TRBJ2-1, with TRBD1 matching over 10 bases. CDR3 length: 14 residues. V lost 7 bases to trimming and J lost 6 bases; unmatched junction nucleotides: 6. CDR1 is MNHNS, CDR2 SASEGT, per germline. The CDR3 bases are TGTGCCAGCACCCGGGACAGGGGAACCAATGAGCAGTTCTTC. Its protein product is CASTRDRGTNEQFF.

The rearrangement links TRBV5-1 to TRBJ2-7, with D perhaps matching TRBD2 (6 bases). The CDR3 has 14 amino acids. In germline, CDR1 is SGHRS, CDR2 YFSETQ. Trimming cost V 0 bases and J 4 bases, with 11 bases left between them. CDR3 bases: TGCGCCAGCAGCTTGGACCCTGGAGGGTACGAGCAGTACTTC. Protein sequence: CASSLDPGGYEQYF.

The V and J genes are TRBV14 and TRBJ2-1; weak D call: TRBD1 (6 bases). Looked up from germline, CDR1 is SGHDN and CDR2 is FVKESK. CDR3 length: 13 residues. Trimming took 2 bases from V and 9 from J, leaving 11 bases between them. The CDR3 sequence is CASSQNPRGEQFF. The CDR3 region has the DNA TGTGCCAGCAGCCAAAACCCCAGGGGTGAGCAGTTCTTC.